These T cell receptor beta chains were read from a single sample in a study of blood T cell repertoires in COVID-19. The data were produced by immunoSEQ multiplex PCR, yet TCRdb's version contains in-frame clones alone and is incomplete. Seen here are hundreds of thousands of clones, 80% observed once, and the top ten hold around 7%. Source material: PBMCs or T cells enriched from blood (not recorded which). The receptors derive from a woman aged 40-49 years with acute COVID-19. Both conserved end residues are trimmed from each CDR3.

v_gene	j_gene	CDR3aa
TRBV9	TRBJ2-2	ASRNGNTGELF
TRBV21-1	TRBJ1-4	ASSKGRVNEKLF
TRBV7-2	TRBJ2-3	ASSLDGGASTDTQY
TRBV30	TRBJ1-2	AWRTRDGYT
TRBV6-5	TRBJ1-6	ASSTDRGNSPLH
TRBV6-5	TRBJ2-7	ASSDPRQGFHEQY
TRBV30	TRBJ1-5	AWSVQGGQGVYGQPQH
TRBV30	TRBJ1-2	AWSAAPVNYGYT
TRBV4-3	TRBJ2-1	ASSQDFGASGGNEQF
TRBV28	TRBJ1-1	ASRQGTEAF
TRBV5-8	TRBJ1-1	ASSAGGTEIGRTEAF
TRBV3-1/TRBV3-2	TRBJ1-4	ASSTWGQENEKLF
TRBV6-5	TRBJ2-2	ASIWGGTGELF
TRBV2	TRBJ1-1	ASSEVSRAGNTEAF
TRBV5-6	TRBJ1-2	ASSLVGQGHYT
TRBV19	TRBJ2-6	ASSIDLLRSGANVLT
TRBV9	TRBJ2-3	ASSVGPGDGRSTQY
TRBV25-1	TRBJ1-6	ASSTRGYNSPLH
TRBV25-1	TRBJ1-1	ASSEYRQGPEAF
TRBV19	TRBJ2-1	ASSTTRLAGGYEQF